This T cell receptor (beta chain) was documented in a study of identical twins. TCRdb recomputed calls from the 5' RACE reads with MiXCR, one row per CDR3 protein. Here the sample spans 1.5 million to 2 million distinct CDR3 sequences, around 29% being singletons. Germline values: CDR1 MDHEN, CDR2 SYDVKM. The length of the CDR3 is 14 residues. Sequences were obtained from cord blood. This clonotype was sampled from a newborn girl in good health. The rearrangement joins TRBV28 to TRBJ2-5; D perhaps matches TRBD1 (6 bases). The J call may be mistaken, given a closer DNA end match to TRBJ2-7. CDR3 residues: CASSLFTGYYEQYF. The CDR3 region has the DNA TGTGCCAGCAGTTTGTTTACAGGGTACTACGAGCAGTACTTC.